This TCR beta chain derives from a study of cytomegalovirus exposure and HLA in healthy donors. Study findings and constraints: Several of the most significant clusters appeared, in a later analysis, to be linked to common viral pathogens.

CDR3 length: 15 residues. Trimming cost V 4 bases and J 7 bases; bases outside gene matches: 10. Germline V gene sequence: CDR1 LNHDA, CDR2 SQIVND (reference sequence). This clone was counted between two and nine times. The antigen remains unidentified. Use of 60 Vbeta and 13 Jbeta primers characterized the PCR. Assay: immunoSEQ multiplex PCR; the TCRdb copy retains only in-frame clones and omits some. The sample lists around 180,000 clones; 75% to 85% were seen once. The specimen was PBMCs. The chain employs TRBV19 and TRBJ2-7; 10 bases map to TRBD1. The TCR comes from a woman in her fifties or sixties in good health and CMV-seropositive. Written as DNA, the CDR3 is TGTGCCAGTAGTAGGCCCGGGACAGGGGTTAGGGAGCAGTACTTC. Its translation is CASSRPGTGVREQYF.